A selection of T cell receptor beta chains follows, all from one sample in a study of Ad26.COV2.S vaccination and SARS-CoV-2 variants. TCRdb keeps only in-frame clones here, not all; method: immunoSEQ multiplex PCR. Of fewer than 400,000 clones listed, 86% are singletons. This material consisted of peripheral blood, taken in a trial of Ad26.COV2.S vaccine versus placebo. All receptors derive from a person between 18 and 60 years old who received the Ad26.COV2.S COVID-19 vaccine or a placebo. CDR3s include the opening cysteine and the closing phenylalanine or tryptophan. Fields, in order: clone size, D gene, V gene, CDR3 length, J gene, CDR3 protein, CDR3 DNA. A D gene is named only where the DNA matches it firmly. The listing skips clone size in some rows; elsewhere it reads once, few, many or a size class.

size: .
D: .
V: TRBV5-4
length: 14
J: TRBJ2-5
CDR3: CASSLESGRETQYF
DNA: TGTGCCAGCAGCTTGGAGTCAGGGCGGGAGACCCAGTACTTC

size: .
D: TRBD1
V: TRBV4-2
length: 18
J: TRBJ1-5
CDR3: CASSLGTGTREGNQPQHF
DNA: TGTGCCAGCAGCCTTGGGACAGGGACGAGGGAGGGCAATCAGCCCCAGCATTTT

size: .
D: .
V: TRBV6-5
length: 14
J: TRBJ1-1
CDR3: CAGSRGGRDTEAFF
DNA: TGTGCCGGATCTCGGGGGGGGCGGGACACTGAAGCTTTCTTT

size: .
D: .
V: TRBV6-5
length: 12
J: TRBJ1-2
CDR3: CASSSSDYGYTF
DNA: TGTGCCAGCAGTTCATCCGACTATGGCTACACCTTC

size: .
D: .
V: TRBV4-1
length: 14
J: TRBJ1-5
CDR3: CASSLLGANQPQHF
DNA: TGCGCCAGCAGCCTCCTTGGGGCCAATCAGCCCCAGCATTTT

size: .
D: TRBD1
V: TRBV27
length: 14
J: TRBJ2-1
CDR3: CASSFYRGMDEQFF
DNA: TGTGCCAGCAGCTTCTACAGGGGGATGGATGAGCAGTTCTTC

size: .
D: .
V: TRBV7-9
length: 11
J: TRBJ2-1
CDR3: CASSLKGEKFF
DNA: TGTGCCAGCAGCTTAAAGGGGGAGAAGTTCTTC

size: .
D: TRBD1
V: TRBV7-2
length: 14
J: TRBJ1-4
CDR3: CASSLYRGLEKLFF
DNA: TGTGCCAGCAGCTTATACAGGGGGCTTGAAAAACTGTTTTTT

size: .
D: .
V: TRBV18
length: 14
J: TRBJ1-2
CDR3: CASSPGTAVLGYTF
DNA: TGTGCCAGCTCACCAGGTACGGCGGTCCTTGGCTACACCTTC

size: .
D: .
V: TRBV2
length: 14
J: TRBJ2-5
CDR3: CASSPTREGETQYF
DNA: TGTGCCAGCAGCCCAACTAGAGAAGGAGAGACCCAGTACTTC

size: .
D: .
V: TRBV7-9
length: 15
J: TRBJ1-1
CDR3: CASSSAGPRPTEAFF
DNA: TGTGCCAGCAGCTCAGCGGGACCCCGGCCCACTGAAGCTTTCTTT

size: .
D: TRBD2
V: TRBV6-2/TRBV6-3
length: 18
J: TRBJ2-3
CDR3: CASSYSPRLAGETDTQYF
DNA: TGTGCCAGCAGTTACTCCCCTCGACTAGCGGGGGAAACAGATACGCAGTATTTT

size: .
D: TRBD1
V: TRBV20-1
length: 11
J: TRBJ1-1
CDR3: CSARRQGEAFF
DNA: TGCAGTGCTAGAAGACAGGGAGAAGCTTTCTTT

size: few
D: .
V: TRBV7-9
length: 13
J: TRBJ1-5
CDR3: CASSSRSDQPQHF
DNA: TGTGCCAGCAGCTCTAGGTCAGATCAGCCCCAGCATTTT

size: .
D: .
V: TRBV30
length: 16
J: TRBJ1-3
CDR3: CAWSVLAGRSGNTIYF
DNA: TGTGCCTGGAGTGTGCTGGCAGGACGCTCTGGAAACACCATATATTTT

size: .
D: TRBD1
V: TRBV2
length: 13
J: TRBJ1-1
CDR3: CASVRDRDTEAFF
DNA: TGTGCCAGCGTCCGGGACAGGGACACTGAAGCTTTCTTT

size: .
D: TRBD2
V: TRBV5-4
length: 18
J: TRBJ2-7
CDR3: CASSLPGTSGGLGYEQYF
DNA: TGTGCCAGCAGCTTGCCAGGGACTAGCGGGGGGCTTGGATACGAGCAGTACTTC

size: .
D: .
V: TRBV11-2
length: 17
J: TRBJ2-2
CDR3: CASSLPGREQNTGELFF
DNA: TGTGCCAGCAGCTTACCGGGTAGGGAACAGAACACCGGGGAGCTGTTTTTT

size: .
D: TRBD1
V: TRBV6-5
length: 14
J: TRBJ1-5
CDR3: CASRQGAINQPQHF
DNA: TGTGCCAGCAGGCAGGGGGCGATTAATCAGCCCCAGCATTTT

size: .
D: .
V: TRBV27
length: 13
J: TRBJ1-5
CDR3: CASSSREGQPQHF
DNA: TGTGCCAGCAGTTCCAGGGAGGGTCAGCCCCAGCATTTT

size: .
D: .
V: TRBV4-1
length: 13
J: TRBJ2-7
CDR3: CASSTGFSYEQYF
DNA: TGCGCCAGCAGCACAGGGTTCTCCTACGAGCAGTACTTC

size: few
D: .
V: TRBV5-4
length: 14
J: TRBJ2-1
CDR3: CASSWGGARREQFF
DNA: TGTGCCAGCAGCTGGGGGGGGGCCAGAAGGGAGCAGTTCTTC

size: once
D: .
V: TRBV20-1
length: 11
J: TRBJ2-7
CDR3: CSVGGSYEQYF
DNA: TGCAGTGTCGGGGGTTCCTACGAGCAGTACTTC

size: .
D: TRBD2
V: TRBV6-4
length: 16
J: TRBJ2-5
CDR3: CASTVASGGEGETQYF
DNA: TGTGCCAGCACCGTTGCTAGCGGGGGGGAAGGGGAGACCCAGTACTTC

size: .
D: .
V: TRBV6-1
length: 14
J: TRBJ2-5
CDR3: CASSERRYGETQYF
DNA: TGTGCCAGCAGTGAGCGGCGGTATGGTGAGACCCAGTACTTC

size: .
D: TRBD1
V: TRBV10-3
length: 13
J: TRBJ1-2
CDR3: CAIGQEGDYGYTF
DNA: TGTGCCATCGGACAGGAAGGCGACTATGGCTACACCTTC

size: .
D: .
V: TRBV6-5
length: 11
J: TRBJ1-1
CDR3: CASILDREAFF
DNA: TGTGCCAGCATCCTCGATAGGGAAGCTTTCTTT

size: .
D: .
V: TRBV19
length: 15
J: TRBJ2-6
CDR3: CASSMFGVGANVLTF
DNA: TGTGCCAGTAGTATGTTCGGTGTGGGGGCCAACGTCCTGACTTTC

size: .
D: TRBD1
V: TRBV9
length: 14
J: TRBJ1-1
CDR3: CASSVGQGSTEAFF
DNA: TGTGCCAGCAGCGTAGGACAGGGCAGCACTGAAGCTTTCTTT

size: .
D: TRBD2
V: TRBV18
length: 16
J: TRBJ2-1
CDR3: CASSSFTSGGAGEQFF
DNA: TGTGCCAGCTCATCCTTCACTAGCGGGGGGGCAGGTGAGCAGTTCTTC

size: .
D: TRBD1
V: TRBV6-5
length: 14
J: TRBJ1-2
CDR3: CASSNDRGPRSYTF
DNA: TGTGCCAGCAGTAACGACAGGGGCCCGAGAAGCTACACCTTC

size: .
D: TRBD1
V: TRBV2
length: 13
J: TRBJ1-1
CDR3: CASRGQGVGEAFF
DNA: TGTGCCAGTAGGGGACAGGGGGTAGGTGAAGCTTTCTTT

size: .
D: TRBD2
V: TRBV28
length: 17
J: TRBJ2-2
CDR3: CASSPLAGGTRTGELFF
DNA: TGTGCCAGCAGTCCTCTAGCGGGGGGGACGCGAACCGGGGAGCTGTTTTTT

size: .
D: .
V: TRBV3-1/TRBV3-2
length: 14
J: TRBJ1-1
CDR3: CASNGGTRNTEAFF
DNA: TGTGCCAGCAACGGGGGGACCCGGAACACTGAAGCTTTCTTT

size: .
D: .
V: TRBV5-1
length: 15
J: TRBJ2-2
CDR3: CASSLEGTNTGELFF
DNA: TGCGCCAGCAGCTTGGAGGGGACGAACACCGGGGAGCTGTTTTTT

size: few
D: TRBD2
V: TRBV6-4
length: 17
J: TRBJ2-1
CDR3: CASSDWGTSPSYNEQFF
DNA: TGTGCCAGCAGTGACTGGGGGACTAGCCCCTCCTACAATGAGCAGTTCTTC

size: .
D: TRBD1
V: TRBV5-4
length: 14
J: TRBJ2-5
CDR3: CASSRDRGEETQYF
DNA: TGTGCCAGCAGCCGGGACAGGGGGGAAGAGACCCAGTACTTC

size: .
D: TRBD2
V: TRBV20-1
length: 16
J: TRBJ2-6
CDR3: CSASSSGSSGANVLTF
DNA: TGCAGTGCTAGTTCTAGCGGAAGCTCTGGGGCCAACGTCCTGACTTTC

size: .
D: TRBD1
V: TRBV6-1
length: 15
J: TRBJ2-4
CDR3: CASSEPGQALDIQYF
DNA: TGTGCCAGCAGTGAGCCGGGACAGGCTTTGGACATTCAGTACTTC

size: .
D: TRBD2
V: TRBV3-1/TRBV3-2
length: 16
J: TRBJ2-5
CDR3: CASSQGLAGLQETQYF
DNA: TGTGCCAGCAGCCAAGGACTAGCGGGGCTCCAAGAGACCCAGTACTTC

size: .
D: .
V: TRBV15
length: 15
J: TRBJ1-6
CDR3: CATSRESRLNSPLHF
DNA: TGTGCCACCAGCAGAGAGAGCCGACTAAATTCACCCCTCCACTTT

size: .
D: .
V: TRBV5-4
length: 14
J: TRBJ1-1
CDR3: CASSQEQLNTEAFF
DNA: TGTGCCAGCAGCCAGGAACAACTAAACACTGAAGCTTTCTTT

size: .
D: .
V: TRBV3-1/TRBV3-2
length: 15
J: TRBJ2-5
CDR3: CASSLAYSVRETQYF
DNA: TGTGCCAGCAGCCTAGCATACAGCGTGCGGGAGACCCAGTACTTC

size: once
D: TRBD1
V: TRBV18
length: 16
J: TRBJ1-2
CDR3: CASSPIPGQGAYGYTF
DNA: TGTGCCAGCTCACCTATCCCGGGACAGGGGGCCTATGGCTACACCTTC

size: .
D: TRBD1
V: TRBV9
length: 15
J: TRBJ1-4
CDR3: CASTRTGSTNEKLFF
DNA: TGTGCCAGCACACGGACAGGGTCAACTAATGAAAAACTGTTTTTT

size: .
D: TRBD1
V: TRBV6-2/TRBV6-3
length: 16
J: TRBJ1-3
CDR3: CASSGRDSISGNTIYF
DNA: TGTGCCAGCAGTGGTCGGGACAGCATCTCTGGAAACACCATATATTTT

size: once
D: .
V: TRBV3-1/TRBV3-2
length: 17
J: TRBJ2-5
CDR3: CASSQSGTTLHQETQYF
DNA: TGTGCCAGCAGCCAATCGGGAACAACGTTACACCAAGAGACCCAGTACTTC

size: .
D: TRBD1
V: TRBV5-6
length: 15
J: TRBJ1-4
CDR3: CASSLWQGVNEKLFF
DNA: TGTGCCAGCAGCTTGTGGCAGGGGGTTAATGAAAAACTGTTTTTT

size: .
D: TRBD1
V: TRBV7-9
length: 17
J: TRBJ2-5
CDR3: CASSLVGDRGRGETQYF
DNA: TGTGCCAGCAGCCTAGTCGGGGACAGGGGGCGCGGAGAGACCCAGTACTTC

size: .
D: TRBD1
V: TRBV5-8
length: 16
J: TRBJ1-1
CDR3: CASSPGTGGLDTEAFF
DNA: TGTGCCAGCAGCCCCGGGACAGGGGGTCTGGACACTGAAGCTTTCTTT

size: .
D: .
V: TRBV11-2
length: 16
J: TRBJ1-2
CDR3: CASSPIGEAPLYGYTF
DNA: TGTGCCAGCAGCCCCATAGGTGAGGCCCCCCTCTATGGCTACACCTTC

size: .
D: TRBD2
V: TRBV5-1
length: 16
J: TRBJ2-5
CDR3: CASSLGRTSGEETQYF
DNA: TGCGCCAGCAGCTTGGGGAGGACTAGCGGGGAAGAGACCCAGTACTTC

size: .
D: .
V: TRBV5-1
length: 15
J: TRBJ1-4
CDR3: CASSLEPATNEKLFF
DNA: TGCGCCAGCAGCTTGGAGCCTGCAACTAATGAAAAACTGTTTTTT

size: .
D: TRBD1
V: TRBV5-1
length: 14
J: TRBJ1-6
CDR3: CASSYDRGNSPLHF
DNA: TGCGCCAGCAGCTACGACAGGGGCAATTCACCCCTCCACTTT

size: .
D: TRBD1
V: TRBV30
length: 13
J: TRBJ1-2
CDR3: CAWTRDRADGYTF
DNA: TGTGCCTGGACCCGGGACAGGGCCGATGGCTACACCTTC

size: .
D: TRBD1
V: TRBV5-6
length: 19
J: TRBJ1-4
CDR3: CASSPTGQGRSKTNEKLFF
DNA: TGTGCCAGCAGCCCGACCGGACAGGGACGTTCAAAGACTAATGAAAAACTGTTTTTT

size: .
D: .
V: TRBV2
length: 15
J: TRBJ2-7
CDR3: CASSPGGGLNYEQYF
DNA: TGTGCCAGCAGTCCCGGGGGAGGCCTAAACTACGAGCAGTACTTC